This is a list of T cell receptor beta chains from one sample in a study of regulatory T cells in long-lasting Graves disease. TCRdb analysed the multiplex PCR reads with MiXCR anew, one entry per CDR3 protein. The table lists approximately 470,000 distinct CDR3 sequences, roughly 15% of them singletons, with about 12% in the top ten. This sample was also put to use in a study of T cells in Graves' hyperthyroidism and ophthalmopathy.

The sequenced sample was peripheral blood mononuclear cells (PBMCs), obtained at new diagnosis, from a patient treated with antithyroid drugs. The receptors originated from a man between 40 and 49 years old with Graves disease. Both conserved end residues are part of each CDR3. Each record gives: J gene, D gene, clone size, V gene, CDR3 protein, CDR3 DNA. The D gene is left open where the match is weak. The size entry is marked missing in some rows and otherwise reads once, few, many or a size class.

TRBJ2-5 | - | - | TRBV6-2/TRBV6-3 | CASSYELGLQETQYF | TGTGCCAGCAGTTACGAATTAGGCCTCCAAGAGACCCAGTACTTC
TRBJ2-2 | - | - | TRBV29-1 | CSVEGGNTGELFF | TGCAGCGTTGAAGGCGGGAACACCGGGGAGCTGTTTTTT
TRBJ2-2 | TRBD1 | many | TRBV6-2/TRBV6-3 | CASSGGKQGASRTGELFF | TGTGCCAGCAGTGGGGGAAAACAGGGGGCGTCACGAACCGGGGAGCTGTTTTTT
TRBJ2-2 | - | many | TRBV10-3 | CAISDSGTYHGELFF | TGTGCCATCAGTGATTCCGGGACCTACCACGGGGAGCTGTTTTTT
TRBJ2-1 | TRBD1 | - | TRBV5-1 | CTSSLTTSGQGGAGSYNEQFF | TGCACCAGCAGCTTGACAACCTCGGGACAGGGGGGAGCTGGCTCCTACAATGAGCAGTTCTTC
TRBJ2-1 | TRBD2 | many | TRBV15 | CATSRGNSGTLNEQFF | TGTGCCACCAGCAGAGGAAATAGCGGGACACTCAATGAGCAGTTCTTC
TRBJ1-4 | - | - | TRBV7-6 | CASSISTTGEKLFF | TGTGCCAGCAGCATCAGCACGACCGGGGAAAAACTGTTTTTT
TRBJ2-3 | - | few | TRBV20-1 | CSARAETDTQYF | TGCAGTGCTAGGGCGGAGACGGATACGCAGTATTTT
TRBJ1-5 | - | many | TRBV27 | CASSFGSSYQPQHF | TGTGCCAGCAGTTTCGGCAGTTCCTATCAGCCCCAGCATTTT
TRBJ2-7 | - | - | TRBV20-1 | CSAAGIIVGEQYF | TGCAGTGCTGCCGGGATCATAGTAGGCGAGCAGTACTTC